This TCR beta chain was found in a study of regulatory T cells in long-lasting Graves disease (dated by TCRdb to about 2021). Background for the entire study: In the newly diagnosed Graves' disease group, patients had been taking antithyroid drugs for less than 3 months. Patients with persistent Graves' disease were compared with patients with newly diagnosed Graves' disease using TCR sequencing and RNA sequencing of peripheral blood. The study was conducted in China and was registered as a clinical trial. A total of some 35 samples underwent TCR sequencing, from about 13 patients with persistent Graves' disease and some 20 patients with newly diagnosed Graves' disease. Results the study describes overall, beyond this receptor: Because the primary lesion, thyroid tissue, could not be accessed, the study looked at peripheral blood alone. Sequencing and analysis were restricted to the TCR beta chain. More public clonotypes were shared among persistent patients (under 3,000) than among newly diagnosed patients (more than 900). Persistent disease showed preferential use of TRBV28, TRBJ1-2 and TRBJ2-5, whereas newly diagnosed disease favored TRBV20-1 and TRBJ2-1. The authors noted that the small sample size was a limitation that may lower accuracy. Compared with newly diagnosed patients, patients with persistent Graves' disease had lower TCR Shannon entropy and fewer highly expanded clones, which suggests clonal expansion.

Library creation used multiplex PCR. TCRdb records Illumina HiSeq 4000 as the sequencer. TCR beta libraries were built with iRepertoire HTBI primers and Arm-PCR amplification of CDR3 regions. PCR products were gel purified before sequencing. The study's processing was this. A total of fewer than 65 TRBV and some 15 TRBJ segments were identified across samples and were used for gene usage analysis of CDR3 amino acid clonotypes. Filtered high-quality paired reads were merged into contigs using COPE and FqMerger. BLAST was used to align contigs to IMGT TRBV, TRBD and TRBJ reference genes, and CDR3 was defined according to IMGT. Highly expanded clones were defined as clonotypes with a frequency above 0.1%. Repertoire diversity was measured by Shannon entropy, and V-J evenness by the Gini coefficient. A clonotype found in more than one individual was treated as public. The raw public data were reprocessed by TCRdb itself: fastp quality trimming at Q25, MiXCR clonotype calling, in-frame beta chains only. Identical CDR3 protein sequences are pooled into one entry, listed with their most common genes and DNA. The V and J calls shown here were made by TCRdb, not taken from the authors' results. The sample table contains around 250,000 distinct CDR3 sequences; only one count was recorded for around 20% of them. The biggest ten clones account for over 11% of the sample.

Many counts were recorded for this clonotype. Its binding antigen is unknown. No base quality information exists; no much larger clone differs at one position. The sample's time point label is to be understood as: newly diagnosed GD, antithyroid drugs for less than 3 months. For both TCR sequencing and RNA sequencing, RNA was extracted from PBMCs using TRIzol. The diagnosis of Graves' disease was made according to American Thyroid Association guidelines. Recruitment of patients was carried out at an endocrinology department in Xi'an, China. Each patient gave 8.5 to 9.5 milliliters of peripheral blood, collected in an EDTA anticoagulant tube. Ficoll Paque Plus density gradient separation was used to isolate PBMCs, and no further T cell sorting was done. An Agilent 2100 Bioanalyzer and agarose gel were used to check RNA quality, while a NanoDrop 2000 measured RNA concentration. Sequences SGHTA (CDR1) and FQGNSA (CDR2) are obtained from the germline V gene. The junction shows trimming of 5 bases on V and 6 bases on J, plus 13 bases between the germline ends. Counted from cysteine to phenylalanine, this CDR3 has 13 amino acids. Of all the DNA, just the CDR3 is kept, 39 bases in frame from base 1.

This TCR derives from a female donor with Graves disease. The sequencing here drew on peripheral blood mononuclear cells (PBMCs), taken at new diagnosis, from a patient treated with antithyroid drugs. The V gene is TRBV7-2 and the J gene is TRBJ1-2, and perhaps TRBD1 as D gene, on 6 matching bases. For the CDR3, the sequence is CASSPGTHDGYTF. The nucleotide sequence reads as follows: TGTGCCAGCAGCCCCGGGACACACGATGGCTACACCTTC.